The source of this T cell receptor beta chain is a study of shared clonotypes between healthy human individuals. Adults of Caucasian background living in Nashville, Tennessee made up all donors. A deep-level run was used for the assay. TCRdb's table, derived via immunoSEQ multiplex PCR, lists solely in-frame clones and lacks some. The data contain about 1.5 million clones, 95% to 97% of them seen just once; the ten biggest clones take up 1.2%. The ends were cut back, 4 bases at V and 0 bases at J, with 7 bases in the middle. Germline-derived CDR1 and CDR2 are SGHRS and YFSETQ. CDR3 length: 13 amino acids. Concerning this clone: Antigen specificity is unknown.

Regarding the study as a whole: How much donors shared clonotypes was expected to be affected by sequencing depth. Clonotypes which were not shared had lower generation probabilities than clonotypes that all four donors shared.

The origin of this receptor is a man younger than 45 in good health. The rearrangement uses TRBV5-1 and TRBJ1-1; tentative D call: TRBD1 (6 bases). Sequenced input: naive CD4+ T cells sorted from blood. Subset indicated: CD45RA+ positively selected. Here the CDR3 DNA reads TGCGCCAGCAGCAGGACAGTGAACACTGAAGCTTTCTTT. Protein sequence: CASSRTVNTEAFF. Full variable domain (missing parts from reference TRBV5-1 and TRBJ1-1): KAGVTQTPRYLIKTRGQQVTLSCSPISGHRSVSWYQQTPGQGLQFLFEYFSETQRNKGNFPGRFSGRQFSNSRSEMNVSTLELGDSALYLCASSRTVNTEAFFGQGTRLTVV.